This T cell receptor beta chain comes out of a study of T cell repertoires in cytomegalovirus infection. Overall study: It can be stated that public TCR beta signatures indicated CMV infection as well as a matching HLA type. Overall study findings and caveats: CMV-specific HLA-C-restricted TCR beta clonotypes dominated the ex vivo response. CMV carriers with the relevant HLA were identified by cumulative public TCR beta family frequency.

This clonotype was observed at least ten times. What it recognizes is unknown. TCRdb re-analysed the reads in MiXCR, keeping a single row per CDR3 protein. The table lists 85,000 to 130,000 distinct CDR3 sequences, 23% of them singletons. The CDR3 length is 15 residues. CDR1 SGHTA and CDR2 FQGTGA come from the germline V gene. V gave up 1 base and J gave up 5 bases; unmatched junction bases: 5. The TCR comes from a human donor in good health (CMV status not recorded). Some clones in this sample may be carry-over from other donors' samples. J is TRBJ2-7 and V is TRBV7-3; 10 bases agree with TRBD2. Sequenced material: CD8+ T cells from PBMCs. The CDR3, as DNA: TGTGCCAGCAGCTTAAGAGCGGGGGGGCGGGACGAGCAGTACTTC. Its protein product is CASSLRAGGRDEQYF.